This T cell receptor (beta chain) was captured in a study of shared clonotypes between healthy human individuals. The CDR3 is made up of 16 amino acids. Germline CDR1 reads KGHSH; CDR2 reads LQKENI. With V trimmed by 2 bases and J by 7 bases, 8 bases remained unmatched. Assay: immunoSEQ multiplex PCR; the TCRdb copy retains only in-frame clones and omits some. Of about 680,000 clones listed, around 78% were seen once; the top ten hold under 2%. What was sequenced was memory CD4+ T cells sorted from blood. Subset noted: CD45RA-negative fraction. The chain recombines TRBV18 with TRBJ2-1, with 10 bases lining up with TRBD2. This receptor was obtained from a woman younger than 45 in good health. Here the CDR3 DNA reads TGTGCCAGCTCACCAGGTGAGGCTAGCGGGAGTAATGAGCAGTTCTTC. Translation: CASSPGEASGSNEQFF.